This T cell receptor (beta chain) stems from a study of identical twins. Healthy Caucasians, and only they, were the donors. TCRdb processed the 5' RACE reads anew with MiXCR; each CDR3 protein has one entry. The sample has 650,000 to 750,000 distinct CDR3 sequences, approximately 21% seen once. CDR3 length equals 13 residues. Germline assignment: CDR1 KGHDR and CDR2 SFDVKD. Trimming stripped 1 base from V and 8 bases from J, with 8 bases between. This clonotype was counted many times. The sample also formed part of further work on T cells expressing NK-cell markers. As that report states: Dominant NKG2C+ clonotypes accounted for about 1.0-8% of CD8+ T cells in a handful of donors.

Sequencing was performed on PBMCs. This TCR was recovered from a woman aged 18-29 years in good health. The chain has TRBV24-1 and TRBJ2-1; possibly TRBD2 for D (5 bases). CDR3 in amino acids: CATSDFSGDEQFF. CDR3 sequence (DNA): TGTGCCACCAGTGATTTCTCCGGGGATGAGCAGTTCTTC.